The T cell receptor (beta chain) under discussion was sequenced for a study of CD8 T cells in ankylosing spondylitis (dated by TCRdb to the late 2010s). Describing the broader study: The study profiled T cell receptor beta repertoires in healthy donors and ankylosing spondylitis patients to find disease-linked TCR variants. In total, the full study cohort was made up of roughly 100 healthy donors and some 26 ankylosing spondylitis patients. Peripheral blood was sampled, and synovial fluid was additionally collected from ankylosing spondylitis patients.

The instrument given in TCRdb is Illumina HiSeq 2500. Quantitative 5'-RACE with molecular barcodes was used to prepare TCR beta libraries. Under the source paper's analysis protocol: A new computational method based on a probabilistic model of VDJ rearrangement was used to identify disease-linked TCR variants. TCRdb's own reprocessing of the public reads used fastp at Q25 and MiXCR and kept productive beta chains. Rows matching on CDR3 protein sequence are summarized as one entry with the most common DNA and genes. These V and J calls rely on TCRdb rather than the paper's analysis. Counted in this sample were about 340,000 distinct CDR3 sequences; 14% to 15% of them appeared once. The ten largest clones represent about 1.1% of the sample. This clonotype was detected only a few times. The antigen this receptor binds is unknown. No base quality values were provided; no much bigger clone lies one nucleotide off.

The paper's findings and limits, for the study overall: The disease-linked clones were reported as significantly enriched in matched synovial fluid samples from ankylosing spondylitis patients. The disease-linked clones had a CD8+ phenotype and were found at relatively low frequencies in peripheral blood. Some of the motif variants had been reported before in the synovial fluid and blood of reactive arthritis patients, a finding that suggests common disease-initiation mechanisms. A TCR beta motif made up of roughly eight highly homologous amino acid variants appeared to be characteristic of blood from ankylosing spondylitis patients.

CDR1 SGHAT and CDR2 FQDESV are derived from the germline V gene (reference sequence). From its cysteine to its phenylalanine, the CDR3 spans 18 amino acids. Here the CDR3 DNA is all that survives: 54 bases in frame from base 1. V has 4 bases trimmed and J has 4 bases trimmed; junction bases matching no gene number 10. Material for sequencing was blood, either unsorted or a sorted T cell fraction (not recorded which). Here the chain combines TRBV11-1 and TRBJ2-3, with 14 middle bases fitting TRBD2. The clonotype comes from a male donor with ankylosing spondylitis or in good health (not recorded which). The DNA sequence reads TGTGCCAGCAGCTCAGGGACTAGCGGGAGTACTTACGCAGATACGCAGTATTTT. Its product reads: CASSSGTSGSTYADTQYF.